The 7 T cell receptor beta chains presented below share a single source sample, sequenced in a study of cytomegalovirus exposure and HLA in healthy donors. Primers included in the PCR were 60 Vbeta and 13 Jbeta primers. Only in-frame clones appear in the TCRdb table, and some are missing; sequencing was by immunoSEQ multiplex PCR. The top ten clones hold approximately 3% of a sample with about 150,000 clones, 82% of them seen once. The sample comprised PBMCs. The source is a male donor in good health and CMV-seronegative.

The chain carries TRBV6-5 and TRBJ1-5, with D unclear. Looked up from germline, CDR1 is MNHEY and CDR2 is SVGAGI. V lost 4 bases to trimming and J lost 7 bases, with 8 bases between them. The CDR3 runs to 12 residues. The CDR3 loop reads CASSSGGQPQHF. CDR3 nucleotides: TGTGCCAGCAGTTCGGGAGGCCAGCCCCAGCATTTT.

This clone was counted only a few times. This chain joins TRBV28 and TRBJ2-7, with 7 bases aligning to TRBD1. The CDR3 has 14 residues. V shed 6 bases and J 0 bases; nucleotides not matched to a gene: 5. Germline V lookup: CDR1 MDHEN, CDR2 SYDVKM. The CDR3 nucleotides are TGTGCCAGCAGCGACGGGACAGACTCCTACGAGCAGTACTTC. It yields the protein CASSDGTDSYEQYF.

J is TRBJ2-2 and V is TRBV5-5; D gene unclear. V dropped 0 bases and J dropped 0 bases, with 6 bases sitting between them. This CDR3 has 15 residues. Germline V gene sequence: CDR1 SGHKS, CDR2 YYEKEE (reference sequence). The CDR3 loop reads CASSLAPANTGELFF. Written as DNA, the CDR3 is TGTGCCAGCAGCTTGGCTCCCGCGAACACCGGGGAGCTGTTTTTT.

This chain links TRBV6-1 with TRBJ1-4, with D tentatively TRBD1 (6 bases). From germline, CDR1 is MNHNS and CDR2 SASEGT. Trimming took 7 bases from V and 7 from J, leaving 19 bases between them. There are 15 residues in the CDR3. The CDR3 region has the DNA TGTGCCAGCATCCCAAGGGGGTTCCTGGGTGAAAAACTGTTTTTT. This codes for CASIPRGFLGEKLFF.

The rearrangement links TRBV18 to TRBJ2-5; the D gene is possibly TRBD1 (7 bases). The CDR3 is 14 amino acids. Trimming left V 4 bases short and J 3 bases short, with 12 bases between. From germline, CDR1 is KGHSH and CDR2 LQKENI. The CDR3: CASSRGTEKETQYF. The CDR3 region has the DNA TGTGCCAGCTCACGCGGGACAGAGAAAGAGACCCAGTACTTC.

V is TRBV7-2 and J is TRBJ2-1; D remains ambiguous. The germline V gene has CDR1 SGHTA and CDR2 FQGNSA. V was trimmed by 5 bases and J by 2 bases, leaving 13 bases between them. The CDR3 contains 15 residues. The CDR3 spells CASSVEEQPYNEQFF. The CDR3 DNA is TGTGCCAGCAGCGTAGAGGAGCAACCCTACAATGAGCAGTTCTTC.

The chain links TRBV7-9 to TRBJ1-2; D might be TRBD1 (5 bases). The CDR3 spans 14 residues. Trimming pared 5 bases from V and 8 bases from J, leaving 18 bases between. In germline, CDR1 is SEHNR, CDR2 FQNEAQ (reference sequence). CDR3 in DNA: TGTGCCAGCAGCCCCGACAGTCCGGACGGGGGCTACACCTTC. This encodes CASSPDSPDGGYTF.